Listed below are T cell receptor beta chains from one sample, sequenced in a study of lymphopenia after photon versus proton radiotherapy. Only in-frame clones appear in the TCRdb table, and some are missing; sequencing was by immunoSEQ multiplex PCR. This table has some 55,000 clones, more than 70% appearing once. The source was peripheral blood, collected from a patient treated with photon-based radiotherapy. The receptor source for this set is a man aged 50 or older with gastric cancer. Both conserved end residues are part of each CDR3. Fields, in order: V gene, CDR3 protein.

v_gene: TRBV18; CDR3aa: CASSPQGQGYTGELFF
v_gene: TRBV6-1; CDR3aa: CASSEAGTGSYYGYTF
v_gene: TRBV30; CDR3aa: CAWRTGAMNTGELFF
v_gene: TRBV11-2; CDR3aa: CASSPLGGGTEAFF
v_gene: TRBV11-3; CDR3aa: CASSLGVAGEAYNEQFF
v_gene: TRBV18; CDR3aa: CASSPPQGRDTEAFF
v_gene: TRBV5-4; CDR3aa: CASRQGTGVSYEQYF
v_gene: TRBV29-1; CDR3aa: CSVDLLGQGSTEAFF
v_gene: TRBV10-3; CDR3aa: CAISATGGGETQYF
v_gene: TRBV4-1; CDR3aa: CASSQDRRGGNTIYF
v_gene: TRBV4-3; CDR3aa: CASSLDSPSGANVLTF
v_gene: TRBV19; CDR3aa: CASNEGGTEAFF
v_gene: TRBV10-3; CDR3aa: CAAAPSLGTNEKLFF
v_gene: TRBV5-1; CDR3aa: CASSSSVYGSTDTQYF
v_gene: TRBV27; CDR3aa: CASSLSRLMNTEAFF
v_gene: TRBV5-3; CDR3aa: CARSFLAGRRDEQYF
v_gene: TRBV15; CDR3aa: CATPPSEARRNNEQFF
v_gene: TRBV6-5; CDR3aa: CASSYSEGLNTGELFF
v_gene: TRBV10-3; CDR3aa: CAIKEEGRTTDTQYF
v_gene: TRBV6-1; CDR3aa: CASSTTVDYGYTF
v_gene: TRBV11-3; CDR3aa: CASSLDVNEQFF
v_gene: TRBV4-1; CDR3aa: CASSQAEDRGLNTGELFF
v_gene: TRBV14; CDR3aa: CASSQVGYRSGNYGYTF
v_gene: TRBV9; CDR3aa: CASSVGPSREAFF
v_gene: TRBV7-2; CDR3aa: CASSLGDSYSNQPQHF
v_gene: TRBV4-1; CDR3aa: CASSRDGTYEQYF
v_gene: TRBV6-1; CDR3aa: CASSEALNVQYF
v_gene: TRBV5-4; CDR3aa: CASIHSGDTDTQYF
v_gene: TRBV11-3; CDR3aa: CASSLLAGGPAGELFF
v_gene: TRBV28; CDR3aa: CASSIPVTPNYGYTF
v_gene: TRBV25-1; CDR3aa: CASSEQGDSKLFF
v_gene: TRBV6-5; CDR3aa: CASSLKGGVNYGYTF
v_gene: TRBV7-3; CDR3aa: CASSLGVSGVQETQYF
v_gene: TRBV10-1; CDR3aa: CASRVTSAPPDTQYF
v_gene: TRBV28; CDR3aa: CATLSTEKIGYTF
v_gene: TRBV14; CDR3aa: CASSQAALAGGRINNEQFF
v_gene: TRBV6-4; CDR3aa: CASSESGVDEQFF
v_gene: TRBV7-9; CDR3aa: CASSPITGGSEAGNTIYF
v_gene: TRBV7-2; CDR3aa: CASSWDGGNTIYF
v_gene: TRBV27; CDR3aa: CASSLVGGRAYEQYF
v_gene: TRBV5-1; CDR3aa: CASSADRDDKNIQYF
v_gene: TRBV2; CDR3aa: CASSDFIGNQPQHF
v_gene: TRBV28; CDR3aa: CASSPRSGRNYEQYF
v_gene: TRBV19; CDR3aa: CASSIGGGLAADTQYF
v_gene: TRBV6-5; CDR3aa: CASSSLAGGPNEQFF
v_gene: TRBV6-5; CDR3aa: CASSPHGGDYGYTF
v_gene: TRBV6-5; CDR3aa: CASITGRMNTEAFF
v_gene: TRBV28; CDR3aa: CASSFWDRDQPQHF